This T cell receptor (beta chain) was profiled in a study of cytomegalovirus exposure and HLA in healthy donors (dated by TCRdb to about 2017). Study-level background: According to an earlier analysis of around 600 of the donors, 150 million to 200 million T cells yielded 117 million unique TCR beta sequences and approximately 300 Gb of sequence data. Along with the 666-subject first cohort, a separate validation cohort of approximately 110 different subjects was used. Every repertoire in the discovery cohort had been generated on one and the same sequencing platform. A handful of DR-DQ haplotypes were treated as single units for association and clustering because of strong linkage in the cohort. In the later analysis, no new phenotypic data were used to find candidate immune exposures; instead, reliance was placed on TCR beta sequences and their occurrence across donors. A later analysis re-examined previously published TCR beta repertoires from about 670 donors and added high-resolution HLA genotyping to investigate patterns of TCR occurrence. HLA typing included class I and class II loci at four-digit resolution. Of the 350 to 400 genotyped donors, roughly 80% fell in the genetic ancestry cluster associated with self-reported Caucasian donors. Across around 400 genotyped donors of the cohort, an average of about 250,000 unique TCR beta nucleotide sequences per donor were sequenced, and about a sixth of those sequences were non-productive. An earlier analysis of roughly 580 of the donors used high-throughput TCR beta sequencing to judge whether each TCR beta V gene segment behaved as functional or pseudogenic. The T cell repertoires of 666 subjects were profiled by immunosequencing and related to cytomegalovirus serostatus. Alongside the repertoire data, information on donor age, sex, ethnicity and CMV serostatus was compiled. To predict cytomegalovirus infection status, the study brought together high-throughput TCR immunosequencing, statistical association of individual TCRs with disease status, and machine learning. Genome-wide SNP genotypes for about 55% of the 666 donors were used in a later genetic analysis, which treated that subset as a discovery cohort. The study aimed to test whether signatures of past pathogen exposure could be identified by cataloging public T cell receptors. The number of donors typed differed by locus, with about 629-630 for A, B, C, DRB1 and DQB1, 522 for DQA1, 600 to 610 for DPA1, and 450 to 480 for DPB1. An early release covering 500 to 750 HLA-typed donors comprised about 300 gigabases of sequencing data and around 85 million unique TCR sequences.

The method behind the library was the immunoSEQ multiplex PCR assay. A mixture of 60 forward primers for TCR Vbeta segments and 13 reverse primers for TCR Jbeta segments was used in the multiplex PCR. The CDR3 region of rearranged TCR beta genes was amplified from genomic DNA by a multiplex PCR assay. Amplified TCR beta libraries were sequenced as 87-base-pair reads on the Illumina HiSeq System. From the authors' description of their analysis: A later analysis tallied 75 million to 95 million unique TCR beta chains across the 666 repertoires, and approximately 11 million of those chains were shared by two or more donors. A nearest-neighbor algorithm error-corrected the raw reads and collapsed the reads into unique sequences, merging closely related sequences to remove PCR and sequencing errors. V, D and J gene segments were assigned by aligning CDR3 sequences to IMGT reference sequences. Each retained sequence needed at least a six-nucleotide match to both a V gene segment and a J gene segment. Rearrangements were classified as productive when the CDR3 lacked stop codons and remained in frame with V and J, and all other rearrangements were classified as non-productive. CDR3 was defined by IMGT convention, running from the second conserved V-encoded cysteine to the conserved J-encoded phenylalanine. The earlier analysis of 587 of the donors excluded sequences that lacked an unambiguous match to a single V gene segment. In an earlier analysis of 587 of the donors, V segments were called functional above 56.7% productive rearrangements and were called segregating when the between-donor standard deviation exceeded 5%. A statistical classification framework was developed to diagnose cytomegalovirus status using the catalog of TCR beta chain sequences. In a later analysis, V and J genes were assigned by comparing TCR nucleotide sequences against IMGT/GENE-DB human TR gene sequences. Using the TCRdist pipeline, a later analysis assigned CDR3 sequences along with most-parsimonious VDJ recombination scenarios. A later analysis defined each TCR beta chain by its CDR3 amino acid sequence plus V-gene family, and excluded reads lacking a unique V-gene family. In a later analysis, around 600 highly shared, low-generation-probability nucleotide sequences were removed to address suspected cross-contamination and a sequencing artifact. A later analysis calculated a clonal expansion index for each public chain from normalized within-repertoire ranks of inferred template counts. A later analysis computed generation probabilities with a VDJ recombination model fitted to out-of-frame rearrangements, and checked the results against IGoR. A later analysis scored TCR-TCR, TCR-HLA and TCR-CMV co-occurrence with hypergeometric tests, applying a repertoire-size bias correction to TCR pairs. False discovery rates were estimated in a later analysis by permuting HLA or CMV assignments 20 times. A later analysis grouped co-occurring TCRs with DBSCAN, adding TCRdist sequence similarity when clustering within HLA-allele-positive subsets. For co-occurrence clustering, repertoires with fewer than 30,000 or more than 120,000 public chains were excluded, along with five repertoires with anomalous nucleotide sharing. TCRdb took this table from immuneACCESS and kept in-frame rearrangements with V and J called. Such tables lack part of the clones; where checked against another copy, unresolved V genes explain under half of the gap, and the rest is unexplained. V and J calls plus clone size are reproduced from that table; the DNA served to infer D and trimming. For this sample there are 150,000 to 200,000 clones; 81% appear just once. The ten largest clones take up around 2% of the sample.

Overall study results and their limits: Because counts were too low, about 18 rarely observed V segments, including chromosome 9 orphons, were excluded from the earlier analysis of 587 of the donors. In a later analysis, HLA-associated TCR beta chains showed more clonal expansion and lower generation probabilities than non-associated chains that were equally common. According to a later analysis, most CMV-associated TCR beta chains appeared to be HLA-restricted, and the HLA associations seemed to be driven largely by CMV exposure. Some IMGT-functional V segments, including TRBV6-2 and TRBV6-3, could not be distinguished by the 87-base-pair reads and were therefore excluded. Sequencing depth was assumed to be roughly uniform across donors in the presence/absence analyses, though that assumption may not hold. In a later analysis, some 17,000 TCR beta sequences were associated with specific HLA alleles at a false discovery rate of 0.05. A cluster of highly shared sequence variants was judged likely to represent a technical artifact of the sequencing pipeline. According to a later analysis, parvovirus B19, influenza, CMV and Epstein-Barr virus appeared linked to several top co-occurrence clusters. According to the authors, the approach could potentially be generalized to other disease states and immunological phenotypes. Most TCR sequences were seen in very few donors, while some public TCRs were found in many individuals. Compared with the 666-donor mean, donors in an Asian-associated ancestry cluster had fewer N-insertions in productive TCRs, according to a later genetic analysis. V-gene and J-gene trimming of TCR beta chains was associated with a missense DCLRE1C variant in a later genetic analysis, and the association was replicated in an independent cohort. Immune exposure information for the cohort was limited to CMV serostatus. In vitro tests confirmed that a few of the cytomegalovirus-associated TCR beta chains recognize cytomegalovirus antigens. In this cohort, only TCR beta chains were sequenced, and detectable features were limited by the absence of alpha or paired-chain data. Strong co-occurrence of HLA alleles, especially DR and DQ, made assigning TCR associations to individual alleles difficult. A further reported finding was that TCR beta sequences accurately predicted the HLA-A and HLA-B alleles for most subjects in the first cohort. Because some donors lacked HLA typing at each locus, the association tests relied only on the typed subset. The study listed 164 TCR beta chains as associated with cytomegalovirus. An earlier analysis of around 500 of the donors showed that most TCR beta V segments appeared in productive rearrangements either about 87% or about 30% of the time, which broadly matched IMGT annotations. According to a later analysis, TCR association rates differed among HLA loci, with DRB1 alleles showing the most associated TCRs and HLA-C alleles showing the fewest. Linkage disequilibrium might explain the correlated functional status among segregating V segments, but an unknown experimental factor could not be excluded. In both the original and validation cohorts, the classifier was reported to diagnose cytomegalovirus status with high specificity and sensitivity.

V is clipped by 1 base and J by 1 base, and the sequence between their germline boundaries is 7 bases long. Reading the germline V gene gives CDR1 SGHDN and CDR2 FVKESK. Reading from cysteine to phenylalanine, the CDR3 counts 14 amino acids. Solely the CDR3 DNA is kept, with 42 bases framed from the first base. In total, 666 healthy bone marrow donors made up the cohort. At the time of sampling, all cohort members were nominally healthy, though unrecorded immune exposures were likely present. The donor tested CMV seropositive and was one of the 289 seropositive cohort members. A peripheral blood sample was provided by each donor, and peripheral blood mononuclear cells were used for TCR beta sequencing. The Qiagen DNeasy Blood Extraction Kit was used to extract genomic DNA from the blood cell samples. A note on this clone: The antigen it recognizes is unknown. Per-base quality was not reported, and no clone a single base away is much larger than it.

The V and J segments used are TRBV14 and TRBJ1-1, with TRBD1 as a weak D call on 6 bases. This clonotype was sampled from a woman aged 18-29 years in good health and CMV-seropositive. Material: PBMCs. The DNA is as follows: TGTGCCAGCAGCCAAGCGGACAGGAACACTGAAGCTTTCTTT. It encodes CASSQADRNTEAFF. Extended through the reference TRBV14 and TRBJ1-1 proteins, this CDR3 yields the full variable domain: EAGVTQFPSHSVIEKGQTVTLRCDPISGHDNLYWYRRVMGKEIKFLLHFVKESKQDESGMPNNRFLAERTGGTYSTLKVQPAELEDSGVYFCASSQADRNTEAFFGQGTRLTVV.